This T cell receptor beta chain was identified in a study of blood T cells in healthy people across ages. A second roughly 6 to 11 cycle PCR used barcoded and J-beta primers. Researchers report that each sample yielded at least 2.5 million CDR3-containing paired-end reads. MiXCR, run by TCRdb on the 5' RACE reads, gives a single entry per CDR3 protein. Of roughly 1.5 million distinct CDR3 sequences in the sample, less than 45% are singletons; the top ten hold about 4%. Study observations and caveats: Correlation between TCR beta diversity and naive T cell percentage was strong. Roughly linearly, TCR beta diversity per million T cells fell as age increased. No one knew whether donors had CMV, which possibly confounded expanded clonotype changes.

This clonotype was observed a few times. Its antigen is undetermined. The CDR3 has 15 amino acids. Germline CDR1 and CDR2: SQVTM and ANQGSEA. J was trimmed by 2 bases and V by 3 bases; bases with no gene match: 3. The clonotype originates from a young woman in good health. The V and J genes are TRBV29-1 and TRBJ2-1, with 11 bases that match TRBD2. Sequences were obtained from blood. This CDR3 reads CSVETSGDTYNEQFF. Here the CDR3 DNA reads TGCAGCGTTGAGACTAGCGGGGATACCTACAATGAGCAGTTCTTC.